These T cell receptor beta chains were read from a single sample in a study of blood T cell repertoires in COVID-19. TCRdb's copy holds only in-frame clones and misses some; the assay was immunoSEQ multiplex PCR. The repertoire includes about 54,000 clones, around 90% of them detected once, and about 7.8% sits in the top ten. Sequenced material: peripheral blood. These TCRs come from a man aged 50 or older with active COVID-19. Both conserved end residues are part of each CDR3. The order of the fields is J gene, clone size, V gene, D gene, CDR3 length, CDR3 DNA, CDR3 protein. The D gene is left open where the match is weak. Expanded clones are given a class, and other clones once, few, many or no size at all.

TRBJ2-7 . TRBV4-1 TRBD1 14 TGCGCCAGCAGCCGACAGGGGGACTCCTACGAGCAGTACTTC CASSRQGDSYEQYF
TRBJ2-3 . TRBV7-2 TRBD2 16 TGTGCCAGCAGCTCAGGGACTAGCGGGGGGCGAGATACGCAGTATTTT CASSSGTSGGRDTQYF
TRBJ2-5 . TRBV5-8 . 12 TGTGCCAGCACCCTAGGAAGGGAGACCCAGTACTTC CASTLGRETQYF
TRBJ2-4 . TRBV4-2 . 17 TGTGCCAGCAGCCAAGTTAGCGCCGTGTCCTTGGGGAACATTCAGTACTTC CASSQVSAVSLGNIQYF
TRBJ2-2 . TRBV5-4 TRBD2 15 TGTGCCAGCAGCTTGGGGACTAGAAACACCGGGGAGCTGTTTTTT CASSLGTRNTGELFF
TRBJ2-1 . TRBV27 . 14 TGTGCCAGCAGTTTGGTGACACCCTACGAGGAGCAGTTCTTC CASSLVTPYEEQFF
TRBJ1-1 . TRBV7-3 . 18 TGTGCCAGCAGCCCCAGACAGAAAGGCCTCGAAATGAACACTGAAGCTTTCTTT CASSPRQKGLEMNTEAFF
TRBJ2-7 . TRBV7-8 . 13 TGTGCCAGCAGCTTAGACTCTGGTCCCGAGCAGTACTTC CASSLDSGPEQYF
TRBJ1-6 . TRBV7-6 . 15 TGTGCCAGCAGCTTAGAATCAGGGAAGAATTCACCCCTCCACTTT CASSLESGKNSPLHF
TRBJ1-6 few TRBV11-2 . 19 TGTGCCAGCAGCTTGGATAAACTAACCTCTTCCTCCTATAATTCACCCCTCCACTTT CASSLDKLTSSSYNSPLHF
TRBJ1-6 . TRBV3-1/TRBV3-2 . 16 TGTGCCAGCAGCCAGTACCGCAACAGATGGAATTCACCCCTCCACTTT CASSQYRNRWNSPLHF
TRBJ2-7 . TRBV7-9 TRBD1 15 TGTGCCAGCAGCGAGTCCGGGACAGGGTACTACGAGCAGTACTTC CASSESGTGYYEQYF
TRBJ2-7 . TRBV5-1 TRBD1 16 TGCGCCAGCAGCTTGGCCCCGACAGGGGGCCCGGAGGAGCAGTACTTC CASSLAPTGGPEEQYF
TRBJ2-7 . TRBV10-2 . 11 TGCGCCACCCGGGACAATCACGAGCAGTACTTC CATRDNHEQYF
TRBJ1-4 . TRBV7-4 TRBD1 18 TGTGCCAGCAGCGTGGGGACAGGGTCTACCCCGGTTAATGAAAAACTGTTTTTT CASSVGTGSTPVNEKLFF
TRBJ1-2 . TRBV7-2 . 12 TGTGCCAGCAGGCGTGAGAGTGAGGGCTACACCTTC CASRRESEGYTF
TRBJ1-2 . TRBV18 . 13 TGTGCCAGCTCCCGCGACACGAACTATGGCTACACCTTC CASSRDTNYGYTF
TRBJ1-5 . TRBV19 TRBD1 13 TGTGCCAGTAGTAGGACAGGGATTCAGCCCCAGCATTTT CASSRTGIQPQHF
TRBJ2-5 . TRBV19 TRBD2 16 TGTGCCAGTAGTATAGGGCCAGCGGGGTATGGAGAGACCCAGTACTTC CASSIGPAGYGETQYF